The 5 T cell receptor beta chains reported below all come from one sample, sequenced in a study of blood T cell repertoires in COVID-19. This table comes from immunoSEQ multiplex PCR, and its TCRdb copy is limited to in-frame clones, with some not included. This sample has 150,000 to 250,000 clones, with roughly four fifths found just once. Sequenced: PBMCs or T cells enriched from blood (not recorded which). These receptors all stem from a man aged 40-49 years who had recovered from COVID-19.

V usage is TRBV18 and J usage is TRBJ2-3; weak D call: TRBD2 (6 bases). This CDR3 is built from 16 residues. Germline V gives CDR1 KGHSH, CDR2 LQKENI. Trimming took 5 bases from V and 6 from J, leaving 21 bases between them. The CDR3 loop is CASSNGIVAALDTQYF. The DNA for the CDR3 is TGTGCCAGCTCAAACGGGATAGTAGCGGCCCTGGATACGCAGTATTTT.

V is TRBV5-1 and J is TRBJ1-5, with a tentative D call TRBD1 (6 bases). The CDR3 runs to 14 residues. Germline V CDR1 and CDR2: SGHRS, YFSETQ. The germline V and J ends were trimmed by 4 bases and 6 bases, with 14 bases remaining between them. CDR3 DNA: TGCGCCAGCAGCCCCGCGACAGGCAGTCAGCCCCAGCATTTT. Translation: CASSPATGSQPQHF.

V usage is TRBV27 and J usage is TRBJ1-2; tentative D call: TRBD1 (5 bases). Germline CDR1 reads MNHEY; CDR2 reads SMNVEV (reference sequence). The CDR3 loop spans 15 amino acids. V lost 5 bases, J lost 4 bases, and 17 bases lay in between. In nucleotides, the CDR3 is TGTGCCAGCAGTCCATCGTACGGGGGAATCTATGGCTACACCTTC. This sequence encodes CASSPSYGGIYGYTF.

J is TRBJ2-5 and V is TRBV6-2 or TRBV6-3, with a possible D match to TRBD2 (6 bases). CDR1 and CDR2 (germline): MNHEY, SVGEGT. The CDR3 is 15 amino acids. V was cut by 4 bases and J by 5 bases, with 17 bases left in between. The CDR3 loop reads CASSSRDGGGETQYF. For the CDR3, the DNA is TGTGCCAGCAGTTCTCGGGACGGCGGAGGGGAGACCCAGTACTTC.

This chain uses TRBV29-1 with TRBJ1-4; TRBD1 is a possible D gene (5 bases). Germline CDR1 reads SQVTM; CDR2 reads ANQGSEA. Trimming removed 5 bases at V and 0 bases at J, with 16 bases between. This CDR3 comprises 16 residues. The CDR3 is CSVTGRAGATNEKLFF. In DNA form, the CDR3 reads TGCAGCGTTACGGGCAGGGCGGGGGCAACTAATGAAAAACTGTTTTTT.